The 12 T cell receptor beta chains listed next were all sequenced from one sample in a study of blood T cells in healthy people across ages. Alongside a J-beta primer mix, a sample-barcoded 5' primer served in a second PCR lasting 7 to 11 cycles. TCRdb redid the calling of the 5' RACE reads with MiXCR, one entry per CDR3 protein. The table records more than 900,000 distinct CDR3 sequences, roughly 24% of them present only once. These data also formed part of another study, on T cells of mothers and their children.

The sequencing input was blood. These receptors all come from a girl aged 2 to 9 in good health.

The CDR3: CASSGLAGDQETQYF. CDR3 in DNA: TGTGCCAGCAGTGGACTAGCGGGGGACCAAGAGACCCAGTACTTC. The chain uses TRBV6-1 and TRBJ2-5; 12 positions agree with TRBD2. The CDR3 has 15 amino acids. Germline V gene sequence: CDR1 MNHNS, CDR2 SASEGT. The trim removed 4 bases at V and 0 bases at J, leaving 0 bases unmatched.

The gene calls are TRBV12-3 or TRBV12-4 and TRBJ2-7; D call uncertain. The germline V and J ends were trimmed by 5 bases and 1 base, with 12 bases remaining between them. The CDR3 extends over 14 amino acids. The CDR3 protein is CASSPGGASYEQYF. As DNA, the CDR3 is TGTGCCAGCAGTCCCGGCGGAGCATCCTACGAGCAGTACTTC.

To note about this clonotype: The junction differs from germline at one of its ends, possibly a read error. CDR3 DNA sequence: TGTGACAGCACCCCGAGCGGTCTAGGTGAGCAGTTCTTC. Its translation: CDSTPSGLGEQFF. V usage is TRBV12-3 or TRBV12-4 and J usage is TRBJ2-5, with D perhaps matching TRBD2 (5 bases). The better agreement between TRBJ2-1 and the DNA end casts doubt on the J call. The CDR3 totals 13 residues.

The gene calls are TRBV29-1 and TRBJ2-2; D possibly corresponds to TRBD1 (6 bases). Trimming removed 6 bases from V and 2 bases from J, with 10 bases in between. This CDR3 has 13 residues. CDR1 is SQVTM, CDR2 ANQGSEA, per germline. The CDR3 here is CSVTGTNTGELFF. CDR3 bases: TGCAGCGTAACAGGGACCAACACCGGGGAGCTGTTTTTT.

This sequence joins TRBV7-2 and TRBJ1-6; D uncertain. V gave up 4 bases and J gave up 9 bases, with 16 bases separating them. This CDR3 comprises 15 residues. Germline V gives CDR1 SGHTA, CDR2 FQGNSA. The CDR3 loop is CASSYDVGRSSPLHF. The CDR3 nucleotides read TGTGCCAGCAGCTACGACGTGGGAAGAAGTTCACCCCTCCACTTT.

This clonotype has a handful of counts. The chain employs TRBV20-1 and TRBJ2-7; D gene uncertain. The V and J ends lost 0 bases and 2 bases respectively, with 8 bases between them. CDR1 and CDR2 from the germline V gene are DFQATT and SNEGSKA (reference sequence). The CDR3 has 13 residues. CDR3 residues: CSARDSGTYEQYF. CDR3 DNA: TGCAGTGCTAGAGACTCTGGGACCTACGAGCAGTACTTC.

This clonotype was counted only a few times. This chain connects TRBV7-9 to TRBJ1-2, with D unresolved. V gave up 1 base and J gave up 4 bases, with 10 bases separating them. The CDR3 contains 14 residues. In germline, CDR1 is SEHNR, CDR2 FQNEAQ (reference sequence). CDR3 sequence (DNA): TGTGCCAGCAGCTTAGACGGGAACCTCTATGGCTACACCTTC. It specifies CASSLDGNLYGYTF. Variable domain in full (rest from reference TRBV7-9 and TRBJ1-2): DTGVSQNPRHKITKRGQNVTFRCDPISEHNRLYWYRQTLGQGPEFLTYFQNEAQLEKSRLLSDRFSAERPKGSFSTLEIQRTEQGDSAMYLCASSLDGNLYGYTFGSGTRLTVV.

This clonotype was detected only once. This sequence joins TRBV6-6 and TRBJ2-5, with 14 bases aligning to TRBD2. TRBJ2-1 explains the end of the DNA better; the J call may be wrong. The germline CDR1 and CDR2 sequences are MNHNY and SVGAGI (reference sequence). CDR3 size: 13 residues. The CDR3 coding sequence is TGTGCCAGCAAAGGGACTAGCGGGAGCAAGCAGTTCTTC. Its translation: CASKGTSGSKQFF.

This rearrangement joins TRBV20-1 to TRBJ1-1; D is uncertain. V was clipped by 2 bases and J by 6 bases, with 10 bases between them. Per the germline V gene, CDR1 is DFQATT and CDR2 is SNEGSKA (reference sequence). The CDR3 covers 12 residues. The CDR3 reads CSARSGEAEAFF. CDR3 DNA: TGCAGTGCTAGATCTGGGGAAGCTGAAGCTTTCTTT.

This clonotype turned up a few times. The chain is built from TRBV12-3 or TRBV12-4 and TRBJ2-1, with D perhaps matching TRBD2 (6 bases). The J call may be incorrect, as the DNA end agrees better with TRBJ2-5. The CDR3 covers 16 residues. Here the CDR3 DNA reads TGTGCCAGCAGCCCGGGACTTCAGCCTCACGATGAGACCCAGTACTTC. It is translated as CASSPGLQPHDETQYF.

This chain connects TRBV4-2 to TRBJ1-2; 7 bases are a match to TRBD1. V trimming: 5 bases; J trimming: 6 bases; junction bases outside the gene matches: 9. The CDR3 spans 14 residues. Germline loops: CDR1 LGHNA, CDR2 YNFKEQ. CDR3 in DNA: TGTGCCAGCAGCGTGGCAGGGGGAGGAAATGGCTACACCTTC. Amino acids: CASSVAGGGNGYTF.

This clonotype has a handful of counts. The rearrangement links TRBV7-2 to TRBJ2-4, with D possibly matching TRBD1 (6 bases). The germline CDR1 and CDR2 sequences are SGHTA and FQGNSA. The ends were cut back, 5 bases at V and 6 bases at J, with 17 bases in the middle. CDR3 length: 15 amino acids. The CDR3 DNA reads TGTGCCAGCAGCGAGCAGGGGCTGGGGGTAAACATTCAGTACTTC. Its translation: CASSEQGLGVNIQYF.